The 2 T cell receptor beta chains given below trace back to one sample, sequenced in a study of human T cells and chemical hapten exposure. In TCRdb, the RACE reads were re-called with MiXCR into one record per CDR3 protein. The sample holds about 90,000 distinct CDR3 sequences, 9.5% to 13% seen once. Time point in this sample: patch test 3, about 24 weeks after DPC sensitization. The treatment is: therapeutic diphenylcyclopropenone sensitization with weekly scalp DPC. This specimen was whole blood, taken in connection with sensitization to the hapten diphenylcyclopropenone (DPC). The receptors shown here come from a woman in her twenties or thirties with alopecia areata. Some clones in this sample may be carry-over from other donors' samples.

The chain combines TRBV10-3 with TRBJ2-3, with D possibly TRBD2 on 6 matching bases. CDR1 ENHRY and CDR2 SYGVKD come from the germline V gene. V was cut by 6 bases and J by 11 bases, with 15 bases left in between. CDR3 length: 12 amino acids. The chain's CDR3 is CAIRPSGGVQYF. CDR3 in DNA: TGTGCCATCAGACCTTCCGGGGGAGTGCAGTATTTT.

In this sample, this clonotype turned up many times. J is TRBJ1-2 and V is TRBV6-1; the match to TRBD1 covers 7 bases. CDR1 MNHNS and CDR2 SASEGT come from the germline V gene. The CDR3 consists of 15 residues. J was trimmed by 3 bases and V by 3 bases; bases with no gene match: 7. CDR3 sequence (DNA): TGTGCCAGCAGTGAGCTGACAGGGCCCTACTATGGCTACACCTTC. It yields the protein CASSELTGPYYGYTF.